A selection of T cell receptor beta chains follows, all from one sample in a study of radiotherapy plus CTLA-4 blockade in lung cancer. Measured with immunoSEQ multiplex PCR; TCRdb has only the in-frame clones, and not every one. The table includes roughly 92,000 clones, about 86% detected once. Sequencing used peripheral blood, obtained from a patient treated with radiotherapy plus ipilimumab. The receptor set was obtained from a human donor with non-small cell lung cancer who had a partial response to radiotherapy plus ipilimumab. CDR3s include the opening cysteine and the closing phenylalanine or tryptophan.

v_gene: TRBV6-7
CDR3aa: CASSYSHPEETQYF

v_gene: TRBV6-1
CDR3aa: CASSEGRGSYNEQFF

v_gene: TRBV19
CDR3aa: CASTIIGGNEQFF

v_gene: TRBV28
CDR3aa: CASSPDRAEAFF

v_gene: TRBV28
CDR3aa: CASIDLRATGELFF

v_gene: TRBV19
CDR3aa: CASSIVQYSGANVLTF

v_gene: TRBV11-1
CDR3aa: CASSLRPSGFTGELFF

v_gene: TRBV5-1
CDR3aa: CASSLGQSPYNEQFF

v_gene: TRBV30
CDR3aa: CAWSVQGLQPQHF

v_gene: TRBV6-6
CDR3aa: CASSPGWGQGMNIQYF

v_gene: TRBV6-5
CDR3aa: CATLQGNAGYTF

v_gene: TRBV6-1
CDR3aa: CAITLGQGYEQYF

v_gene: TRBV18
CDR3aa: CASSPPGTTKNIQYF

v_gene: TRBV6-1
CDR3aa: CASRKEGLAEETQYF

v_gene: TRBV5-1
CDR3aa: CASSSGGQGTEAFF

v_gene: TRBV5-5
CDR3aa: CASSHTSGLSSYEQYF

v_gene: TRBV9
CDR3aa: CASSRGSPSGRGDTQYF

v_gene: TRBV15
CDR3aa: CATSRDPPGSGRGNEQFF

v_gene: TRBV7-2
CDR3aa: CASNPSYYGSDTQYF

v_gene: TRBV6-5
CDR3aa: CASSYEWDYFNEQFF

v_gene: TRBV7-2
CDR3aa: CASSLRGGQASEKLFF

v_gene: TRBV19
CDR3aa: CASSILAGGGYNEQFF

v_gene: TRBV5-1
CDR3aa: CASSLDGRNTGELFF

v_gene: TRBV7-9
CDR3aa: CASSSRVSGRLNEQFF

v_gene: TRBV5-4
CDR3aa: CASSVGTGLYNEQFF

v_gene: TRBV5-4
CDR3aa: CASSSSPYRTVNTEAFF

v_gene: TRBV28
CDR3aa: CASIGTVALPYGYTF

v_gene: TRBV4-1
CDR3aa: CASSYRDKTLGELFF

v_gene: TRBV5-1
CDR3aa: CASSLSGTSGRASHEQFF

v_gene: TRBV6-5
CDR3aa: CASSPRIGNTAFF

v_gene: TRBV4-1
CDR3aa: CASSQAGPIGTGELFF

v_gene: TRBV6-1
CDR3aa: CASKRDRGNEQFF

v_gene: TRBV28
CDR3aa: CASSFTASGNTIYF

v_gene: TRBV7-2
CDR3aa: CASSLASWREGAKNIQYF

v_gene: TRBV2
CDR3aa: CASDRDRTYEQYF

v_gene: TRBV6-1
CDR3aa: CASSLRDTYEQYF

v_gene: TRBV7-9
CDR3aa: CASSILPGLAVSGYEQYF

v_gene: TRBV7-3
CDR3aa: CASSRTSGSLGEQFF

v_gene: TRBV30
CDR3aa: CAWSIDWNRLYEQFF

v_gene: TRBV29-1
CDR3aa: CSVPQGSGYTF

v_gene: TRBV6-1
CDR3aa: CASRPGQGGYGYTF

v_gene: TRBV6-5
CDR3aa: CASSGQRYSNQPQHF

v_gene: TRBV19
CDR3aa: CAIVLLFSSYNEQFF

v_gene: TRBV18
CDR3aa: CASSLATGAENTEAFF

v_gene: TRBV18
CDR3aa: CASSPGLAGNTGELFF

v_gene: TRBV29-1
CDR3aa: CSVQGESYEQYF

v_gene: TRBV28
CDR3aa: CASSTRQAGLSSGNTIYF

v_gene: TRBV4-1
CDR3aa: CASSLSSWTGAGEQFF